The 15 T cell receptor beta chains presented below share a single source sample, sequenced in a study of cytomegalovirus exposure and HLA in healthy donors. PCR was performed using 60 Vbeta and 13 Jbeta primers. Here immunoSEQ multiplex PCR was the method, and the copy in TCRdb shows in-frame clones only, minus some. The table records some 120,000 clones, less than 85% of them present only once. Material: PBMCs. The receptors originated from a male donor in good health and CMV-seronegative.

The V and J genes are TRBV6-5 and TRBJ1-1; 7 bases align to TRBD1. This CDR3 has 13 residues. Trimming cost V 5 bases and J 11 bases; bases outside gene matches: 11. Germline values: CDR1 MNHEY, CDR2 SVGAGI. CDR3 in amino acids: CASSGLRQGRAFF. DNA for the CDR3: TGTGCCAGCAGTGGACTACGACAGGGTCGGGCTTTCTTT.

The chain employs TRBV28 and TRBJ1-1; TRBD1 might be the D (5 bases). Deletions cut 3 bases from V and 4 bases from J, with 12 bases between. This CDR3 comprises 14 residues. Per germline, CDR1 MDHEN and CDR2 SYDVKM. The CDR3 region is CASSFRGRATEAFF. CDR3 in DNA: TGTGCCAGCAGTTTCCGGGGGAGGGCCACTGAAGCTTTCTTT. The complete variable domain, with remaining parts taken from reference TRBV28 and TRBJ1-1, reads DVKVTQSSRYLVKRTGEKVFLECVQDMDHENMFWYRQDPGLGLRLIYFSYDVKMKEKGDIPEGYSVSREKKERFSLILESASTNQTSMYLCASSFRGRATEAFFGQGTRLTVV.

The V call is TRBV19, the J call TRBJ2-3; TRBD2 matches 9 bases. Per germline, CDR1 LNHDA and CDR2 SQIVND (reference sequence). The CDR3 runs 15 residues. After removal of 5 bases from V and 1 base from J, the junction contained 4 bases not matched to a gene. The CDR3 DNA reads TGTGCCAGTAGTGCAATAGCGGGGGGCACAGATACGCAGTATTTT. Protein product: CASSAIAGGTDTQYF.

V is TRBV9 and J is TRBJ2-5, with D maybe TRBD1 (5 bases). This CDR3 contains 13 residues. Germline V lookup: CDR1 SGDLS, CDR2 YYNGEE. The V and J ends lost 2 bases and 4 bases respectively, with 9 bases between them. This chain's CDR3 is CASSVSRGETQYF. The CDR3 DNA reads TGTGCCAGCAGCGTGTCAAGGGGAGAGACCCAGTACTTC.

The chain employs TRBV12-1 and TRBJ1-3; TRBD1, the table's D call, lacks a check against the DNA. TRBV12-1 is a pseudogene locus. CDR3 length: 18 residues. CDR3 DNA sequence: TGTGCCAGCAGCAACCCTAACAGGGCGCCATTCTCTGGAAACACCATATATTTT. Encoded protein: CASSNPNRAPFSGNTIYF.

The J gene is TRBJ2-2, the V gene TRBV9; 12 bases are shared with TRBD2. The junction had 1 base not matched to a gene; V was cut back by 4 bases and J by 6 bases. The CDR3 is 14 residues long. The V gene's germline CDR1 is SGDLS and CDR2 YYNGEE. CDR3 residues: CASSPSGGAGELFF. For the CDR3, the DNA is TGTGCCAGCAGCCCTAGCGGGGGGGCCGGGGAGCTGTTTTTT. Full variable domain (remainder filled in from reference TRBV9 and TRBJ2-2): DSGVTQTPKHLITATGQRVTLRCSPRSGDLSVYWYQQSLDQGLQFLIQYYNGEERAKGNILERFSAQQFPDLHSELNLSSLELGDSALYFCASSPSGGAGELFFGEGSRLTVL.

V is TRBV19 and J is TRBJ1-1; tentatively, D is TRBD1 (6 bases). The CDR3 length is 16 residues. V dropped 7 bases and J dropped 4 bases, with 22 bases sitting between them. The germline V gene encodes CDR1 LNHDA and CDR2 SQIVND (reference sequence). The CDR3, as DNA: TGTGCCAGTAATACCAAGGCTAGCTTAGGGGGCACTGAAGCTTTCTTT. Translating gives CASNTKASLGGTEAFF.

The J gene is TRBJ1-6, the V gene TRBV19; D remains unclear. Germline-derived CDR1 and CDR2 are LNHDA and SQIVND (reference sequence). CDR3 length: 13 amino acids. V shed 4 bases and J shed 7 bases, with 8 bases lying between them. CDR3 protein: CASSTHSNSPLHF. Written as DNA, the CDR3 is TGTGCCAGTAGTACTCACTCGAATTCACCCCTCCACTTT.

This clone was counted between two and nine times. V is TRBV6-1 and J is TRBJ2-7; 11 bases line up with TRBD1. The length of the CDR3 is 15 residues. With V trimmed by 2 bases and J by 3 bases, 3 bases remained unmatched. In germline, CDR1 is MNHNS, CDR2 SASEGT. In DNA form, the CDR3 reads TGTGCCAGCAGTGAACGTGGGACAGGGGGCTACGAGCAGTACTTC. It codes for CASSERGTGGYEQYF.

About this clone: At one boundary the junction diverges from the germline segment, which might be a read error. The CDR3: CASSLGQGQAEQYF. In DNA form, the CDR3 reads TGCGCCAGCAGTTTGGGACAGGGGCAAGCCGAGCAGTACTTC. This chain links TRBV5-1 with TRBJ2-7; TRBD1 agrees at 10 bases. Per germline, CDR1 SGHRS and CDR2 YFSETQ. This CDR3 has 14 amino acids.

Here the CDR3 reads CASSEGLAAQPQHF. For the CDR3, the DNA is TGTGCCAGCAGTGAAGGACTGGCGGCTCAGCCCCAGCATTTT. This rearrangement joins TRBV6-1 to TRBJ1-5, with unresolved D. Germline loops: CDR1 MNHNS, CDR2 SASEGT. V was shortened by 1 base and J by 6 bases, with 10 bases between the two germline ends. CDR3 size: 14 residues.

CDR3 DNA: TGTGCCAGCAGAGGGCAGGGGACGAACACCGGGGAGCTGTTTTTT. This encodes CASRGQGTNTGELFF. The V call is TRBV5-4, the J call TRBJ2-2; maybe TRBD1 (6 bases). The length of the CDR3 is 15 residues. V was shortened by 5 bases and J by 0 bases, with 11 bases between the two germline ends. Germline V CDR1 and CDR2: SGHNT, YYREEE (reference sequence).

As to this clone: The sample carries other DNA sequences with the same CDR3. V and J are TRBV9 and TRBJ2-7; 8 positions match TRBD2. The ends lost 0 bases at V and 3 bases at J; junction bases unmatched: 2. The CDR3 runs to 14 residues. Germline CDR1 SGDLS, CDR2 YYNGEE. DNA of the CDR3: TGTGCCAGCAGCGTAGCCGCGGGAGGCTACGAGCAGTACTTC. Protein: CASSVAAGGYEQYF.

This clone has only a few counts. V gene TRBV27 combines with J gene TRBJ1-2; D is undetermined. Trimming took 4 bases from V and 2 from J, leaving 8 bases between them. There are 13 residues in the CDR3. CDR1 is MNHEY, CDR2 SMNVEV, per germline (reference sequence). CDR3 nucleotide sequence: TGTGCCAGCAGTTCCCCTAACAACTATGGCTACACCTTC. Translated, it gives CASSSPNNYGYTF.

The rearrangement joins TRBV11-2 to TRBJ2-2, with TRBD2 identical over 11 bases. Per germline, CDR1 SGHAT and CDR2 FQNNGV. The CDR3 runs 16 residues. V shed 3 bases and J 7 bases; nucleotides not matched to a gene: 7. CDR3 DNA sequence: TGTGCCAGCAGCTTTATAGCGGGGGGGCCAGGCGGGGAGCTGTTTTTT. This gives the protein CASSFIAGGPGGELFF.